One sample yielded the 8 T cell receptor beta chains listed below, sequenced in a study of neurological immune-mediated disorders (dated by TCRdb to between 2017 and 2020). The method was 5' RACE. These reads were obtained on an Illumina HiSeq 2500. Through fastp at Q25 and MiXCR, TCRdb rebuilt clones from the public reads, retaining in-frame beta chains. Rows are combined by CDR3 protein, so each entry shows the most common genes and DNA. This sample gives some 57,000 distinct CDR3 sequences in total; less than 4% of them show up just once. Clones ranked in the top ten supply about 6.7% of the sample. The sample was PBMCs. The receptors come from a man aged 60-69 years with multiple sclerosis.

This clonotype was seen only a few times. The rearrangement links TRBV25-1 to TRBJ2-1; 10 positions agree with TRBD2. V shed 7 bases and J 8 bases; nucleotides not matched to a gene: 8. The CDR3 contains 14 residues. Germline values: CDR1 MGHDK, CDR2 SYGVNS. The CDR3 region has the DNA TGTGCCAGCATACCTAGCGGGAGCCCTTATGAGCAGTTCTTC. Translating it yields CASIPSGSPYEQFF.

This clonotype was recorded at least ten times. V gene TRBV6-6 combines with J gene TRBJ1-1; 9 bases are shared with TRBD1. The CDR3 length is 15 residues. Trimming took 7 bases from V and 5 from J; bases not matched to a gene: 11. The germline CDR1 and CDR2 sequences are MNHNY and SVGAGI (reference sequence). The CDR3 coding sequence is TGTGCCAGCAATTCCTTACAGGGGGCAAGGACTGAAGCTTTCTTT. Translated, it gives CASNSLQGARTEAFF.

This clonotype was seen only a few times. The DNA for the CDR3 is TGTGCCAGCACCTCTGAGGGCCAAGGGGGTGAAAAACTGTTTTTT. It is translated as CASTSEGQGGEKLFF. The rearrangement joins TRBV2 to TRBJ1-4; D is perhaps TRBD1 (6 bases). The V gene's germline CDR1 is SNHLY and CDR2 FYNNEI. The germline V and J ends were trimmed by 7 bases and 7 bases, with 19 bases remaining between them. There are 15 residues in the CDR3.

This clonotype has at least ten counts. This sequence joins TRBV27 and TRBJ2-5; D remains ambiguous. Germline CDR1 MNHEY, CDR2 SMNVEV (reference sequence). CDR3 length: 15 residues. Between the trimmed V and J ends, which lost 2 bases and 1 base, there was a span of 11 bases. The CDR3 coding sequence is TGTGCCAGCAGTTTACGAACAAATTCCCAAGAGACCCAGTACTTC. Protein: CASSLRTNSQETQYF.

This clonotype was detected ten times or more. V gene TRBV5-4 combines with J gene TRBJ2-4; weak D call: TRBD1 (5 bases). This CDR3 region has 13 residues. CDR1 is SGHNT and CDR2 is YYREEE in the germline V gene (reference sequence). The ends were cut back, 4 bases at V and 7 bases at J, with 12 bases in the middle. The CDR3 DNA reads as TGTGCCAGCAGCCCCACGAAGGGGAACATTCAGTACTTC. Its protein product is CASSPTKGNIQYF.

This clonotype was counted many times. The chain is built from TRBV20-1 and TRBJ1-5, with D unclear. The CDR3 runs 14 residues. Germline V gene data show CDR1 as DFQATT and CDR2 as SNEGSKA (reference sequence). V shed 3 bases and J shed 5 bases, with 14 bases lying between them. This CDR3 is CSASRDRMDQPQHF. For the CDR3, the DNA is TGCAGTGCTAGTAGGGATCGGATGGATCAGCCCCAGCATTTT.

This clonotype was detected a few times. CDR3 residues: CASSLTRAQETQYF. The CDR3 coding sequence is TGTGCCAGCAGTTTAACTAGGGCCCAAGAGACCCAGTACTTC. The chain recombines TRBV12-3 or TRBV12-4 with TRBJ2-5; a possible D gene is TRBD2 (5 bases). The V end was cut by 2 bases, the J end by 1 base, with 8 bases between. CDR3 length: 14 residues.

This clonotype was observed at least ten times. The rearrangement uses TRBV5-1 and TRBJ2-1; D may be TRBD1 (5 bases). CDR1 is SGHRS and CDR2 is YFSETQ in the germline V gene. Trimming shortened V by 7 bases and J by 8 bases, and 16 bases separated the two germline ends. The CDR3 runs to 13 residues. CDR3 bases: TGCGCCAGCTCGTTGGCAGGGTTGGATGAGCAGTTCTTC. It codes for CASSLAGLDEQFF.